These 26 T cell receptor beta chains were sequenced from one sample in a study of T cells after yellow fever vaccination. One entry per CDR3 protein results from TCRdb running MiXCR on the 5' RACE reads. This table has some 600,000 distinct CDR3 sequences, roughly a sixth appearing once. Sequenced here: PBMCs, sampled about 5 days after the first yellow fever vaccination. The receptor set was obtained from a man younger than 30 who received the YFV17D yellow fever vaccine.

This clonotype was picked up a small number of times. CDR3 bases: TGTGCCAGCAGCCAAGAGAGAAGTGAGCAGTACTTC. Its translation: CASSQERSEQYF. The chain uses TRBV3-1 and TRBJ2-7, with D hard to call. V lost 0 bases to trimming and J lost 7 bases, with 7 bases between them. The CDR3 length is 12 residues. The germline V gene has CDR1 LGHDT and CDR2 YNNKEL (reference sequence).

For this clonotype: At one of its ends the junction is not consistent with the germline gene, which may arise from a read error. The V call is TRBV4-1, the J call TRBJ2-2; D possibly uses TRBD1 or TRBD2 (6 bases each). CDR1 and CDR2 (germline): MGHRA, YSYEKL. CDR3 length: 15 amino acids. CDR3 region: CASSPGGGNTRELFF. CDR3 sequence (DNA): TGCGCCAGCAGCCCCGGGGGCGGAAACACCCGGGAGCTGTTTTTT.

This clonotype appeared a few times. J is TRBJ2-7 and V is TRBV19; D is ambiguous. CDR1 and CDR2 from the germline V gene are LNHDA and SQIVND (reference sequence). V was pared by 6 bases and J by 6 bases, with 15 bases between. The CDR3 covers 13 residues. The CDR3 loop reads CASSIATYSEQYF. Written as DNA, the CDR3 is TGTGCCAGTAGCATTGCCACCTACTCCGAGCAGTACTTC.

Only a few counts were recorded for this clonotype. V usage is TRBV4-1 and J usage is TRBJ1-1, with a tentative D call TRBD1 (6 bases). Trimming stripped 1 base from V and 5 bases from J, with 11 bases between. The CDR3 runs to 14 residues. The germline CDR1 and CDR2 sequences are MGHRA and YSYEKL. The CDR3 loop is CASSQAQGRTEAFF. The CDR3 DNA reads TGCGCCAGCAGCCAAGCGCAGGGGAGGACTGAAGCTTTCTTT.

Ten or more counts support this clonotype. This chain joins TRBV29-1 and TRBJ1-1; maybe TRBD1 (5 bases). Germline V lookup: CDR1 SQVTM, CDR2 ANQGSEA. The CDR3 length is 15 residues. Trimming stripped 6 bases from V and 0 bases from J, with 17 bases between. CDR3 DNA sequence: TGCAGCGTCTCCTCAGGGTGGGGCATGAACACTGAAGCTTTCTTT. Translating it yields CSVSSGWGMNTEAFF.

The table lists this clonotype with many counts. The chain is built from TRBV5-6 and TRBJ2-1; the match to TRBD1 covers 8 bases. J lost 5 bases, V lost 2 bases, and 6 bases had no gene match. CDR1 is SGHDT, CDR2 YYEEEE, per germline. The CDR3 sequence is 15 residues long. CDR3 coding DNA: TGTGCCAGCAGCTTTTTACAGGGGGGCCACAATGAGCAGTTCTTC. Protein sequence: CASSFLQGGHNEQFF.

This clonotype was detected only a few times. This rearrangement joins TRBV4-1 to TRBJ1-1; D perhaps matches TRBD1 (6 bases). The CDR3 runs to 16 residues. Trimming shortened V by 6 bases and J by 0 bases, and 17 bases separated the two germline ends. Looked up from germline, CDR1 is MGHRA and CDR2 is YSYEKL. CDR3 protein: CASRHTPGHVNTEAFF. In DNA, the CDR3 is TGCGCCAGCAGACACACTCCGGGACACGTGAACACTGAAGCTTTCTTT.

This clonotype was observed a handful of times. J is TRBJ1-4 and V is TRBV6-1; TRBD1 matches at 9 bases. CDR1 is MNHNS, CDR2 SASEGT, per germline. The V segment lost 6 bases and the J segment 8 bases; nucleotides outside the gene matches: 10. The CDR3 extends over 15 amino acids. CDR3 DNA: TGTGCCAGCAGAAACAGGGGGCGGGGGCCCGAAAAACTGTTTTTT. The encoded protein is CASRNRGRGPEKLFF.

Written as DNA, the CDR3 is TGTGCCAGCAGCTCTGGGGGGCACGAGCAGTACTTC. This codes for CASSSGGHEQYF. This chain links TRBV5-4 with TRBJ2-7, with D perhaps given as TRBD1 or TRBD2 (6 bases each). Germline CDR1 SGHNT, CDR2 YYREEE (reference sequence). The V gene lost 3 bases and the J gene lost 5 bases, with 9 bases spanning the gap. The CDR3 has 12 amino acids.

The sample holds many counts of this clonotype. The rearrangement uses TRBV30 and TRBJ2-1; D gene uncertain. V lost 3 bases and J 15 bases, leaving 18 bases between the germline ends. CDR3 length: 12 residues. Germline V gives CDR1 GTSNPN, CDR2 SVGIG (reference sequence). The chain's CDR3 is CAWRHTQTRPFF. In DNA form, the CDR3 reads TGTGCCTGGAGACACACCCAAACGCGCCCGTTCTTC.

In this sample, this clonotype turned up a few times. The V and J genes are TRBV5-1 and TRBJ1-4, with TRBD1 matching over 7 bases. Germline CDR1 and CDR2: SGHRS and YFSETQ. Trimming took 4 bases from V and 0 from J; bases not matched to a gene: 9. The CDR3 extends over 17 amino acids. CDR3: CASSRLGDRTTNEKLFF. In DNA form, the CDR3 reads TGCGCCAGCAGCCGACTGGGGGACAGAACAACTAATGAAAAACTGTTTTTT.

Only a few counts were recorded for this clonotype. J is TRBJ2-7 and V is TRBV6-2 or TRBV6-3; tentatively, D is TRBD1 (6 bases). V dropped 3 bases and J dropped 0 bases, with 27 bases sitting between them. Germline CDR1 and CDR2: MNHEY and SVGEGT. CDR3 length equals 20 residues. CDR3 bases: TGTGCCAGCAGTTATGGTTCGGGACACCGTTCCCCTGAGAGCTCCTACGAGCAGTACTTC. It yields the protein CASSYGSGHRSPESSYEQYF.

This clonotype was seen repeatedly, ten times or more. One end of the junction does not line up with germline, which may come from a read error. The chain recombines TRBV6-1 with TRBJ2-2, with D maybe TRBD1 (6 bases). The germline gives CDR1 MNHNS, CDR2 SASEGT. The CDR3 has 14 residues. CDR3 DNA: TGCGCCAGCAGCCGGACAGCCAACACCGGGGAGCTGTTTTTT. Its protein is CASSRTANTGELFF.

This sequence joins TRBV7-3 and TRBJ1-1; no firm D call. Germline V gene data show CDR1 as SGHTA and CDR2 as FQGTGA. Trimming removed 3 bases from V and 4 bases from J, with 9 bases in between. The length of the CDR3 is 13 residues. CDR3: CASSFVAGTEAFF. Here the CDR3 DNA reads TGTGCCAGCAGCTTTGTAGCCGGCACTGAAGCTTTCTTT.

A word on this clonotype: This sequence may be a read error, since a much larger clone differs from it by one base. CDR3 sequence (DNA): TGTGCCATCAAAGCCGGGACAGAGAACACTGAAGCTTTCTTT. It specifies CAIKAGTENTEAFF. The chain carries TRBV10-3 and TRBJ1-1; TRBD1 matches 7 bases. The CDR3 length is 14 residues. The ends lost 7 bases at V and 1 base at J; junction bases unmatched: 6. CDR1 ENHRY and CDR2 SYGVKD come from the germline V gene.

In its sample, this clonotype was seen a few times. The rearrangement uses TRBV5-1 and TRBJ2-7; D is tentatively TRBD1 or TRBD2 (5 bases each). Looked up from germline, CDR1 is SGHRS and CDR2 is YFSETQ. This CDR3 has 15 residues. Trimming pared 1 base from V and 5 bases from J, leaving 16 bases between. CDR3 sequence (DNA): TGCGCCAGCAGCTTGTCAGGGAGCGAGGGCCACGAGCAGTACTTC. As protein: CASSLSGSEGHEQYF.

This clonotype was observed a handful of times. This chain connects TRBV4-2 to TRBJ2-5; D remains unclear. Germline loops: CDR1 LGHNA, CDR2 YNFKEQ. With 2 bases removed from V and 3 bases from J, the gap between germline ends came to 10 bases. The CDR3 runs 14 residues. Here the CDR3 DNA reads TGTGCCAGCAGCCAATCCGACAACGAAGAGACCCAGTACTTC. Amino acids: CASSQSDNEETQYF.

This chain links TRBV6-5 with TRBJ1-1; no clear D gene. This CDR3 comprises 12 residues. The ends were cut back, 2 bases at V and 6 bases at J, with 7 bases in the middle. Germline CDR1 reads MNHEY; CDR2 reads SVGAGI. The CDR3 loop reads CASSYTGAEAFF. CDR3 nucleotide sequence: TGTGCCAGCAGTTACACCGGCGCTGAAGCTTTCTTT.

This clonotype has ten or more counts. V usage is TRBV7-6 and J usage is TRBJ2-1, with TRBD2 identical over 8 bases. V dropped 4 bases and J dropped 10; count of bases not matched to a gene: 3. Germline CDR1 and CDR2: SGHVS and FNYEAQ. The CDR3 extends over 12 amino acids. This chain's CDR3 is CASSSSGGEQFF. The CDR3 coding sequence is TGTGCCAGCAGCTCAAGCGGGGGAGAGCAGTTCTTC.

The genes are TRBV5-4 and TRBJ2-5; D not certain. V lost 0 bases to trimming and J lost 5 bases, with 8 bases between them. Germline loops: CDR1 SGHNT, CDR2 YYREEE (reference sequence). The CDR3 has 13 amino acids. DNA for the CDR3: TGTGCCAGCAGCTTGGAGGAGACGGAGACCCAGTACTTC. Amino acids: CASSLEETETQYF.

This clonotype occurred a few times. The CDR3 sequence: CASSPGSWHTEAFF. CDR3 DNA: TGTGCCAGCAGCCCAGGGTCCTGGCACACTGAAGCTTTCTTT. The V call is TRBV7-3, the J call TRBJ1-1; the D gene is possibly TRBD1 (5 bases). Germline loops: CDR1 SGHTA, CDR2 FQGTGA. Trimming removed 5 bases from V and 3 bases from J, with 13 bases in between. This CDR3 region has 14 residues.

At least ten counts were recorded for this clonotype. The J gene is TRBJ2-3, the V gene TRBV15, with TRBD2 matching over 8 bases. The V segment lost 6 bases and the J segment 1 base; nucleotides outside the gene matches: 0. This CDR3 is built from 13 residues. The V gene's germline CDR1 is LNHNV and CDR2 YYDKDF (reference sequence). For the CDR3, the DNA is TGTGCCACCAGGACTAGCGGCACAGATACGCAGTATTTT. As protein: CATRTSGTDTQYF. Using reference TRBV15 and TRBJ2-3 for the parts outside the CDR3, the full variable domain is DAMVIQNPRYQVTQFGKPVTLSCSQTLNHNVMYWYQQKSSQAPKLLFHYYDKDFNNEADTPDNFQSRRPNTSFCFLDIRSPGLGDTAMYLCATRTSGTDTQYFGPGTRLTVL.

This chain links TRBV6-2 or TRBV6-3 with TRBJ1-1; no clear D gene. This CDR3 has 13 residues. Germline V gene sequence: CDR1 MNHEY, CDR2 SVGEGT. Deletions cut 0 bases from V and 7 bases from J, with 9 bases between. The CDR3: CASSYSGQFEAFF. The CDR3 DNA follows: TGTGCCAGCAGTTACTCAGGGCAGTTTGAAGCTTTCTTT.

This clonotype was seen a few times. The V and J genes are TRBV4-2 and TRBJ2-1; TRBD2 matches at 12 bases. The CDR3 covers 16 residues. J was trimmed by 7 bases and V by 3 bases; bases with no gene match: 7. Germline values: CDR1 LGHNA, CDR2 YNFKEQ. The CDR3 is CASSHPSGGVVNEQFF. The CDR3 nucleotides are TGTGCCAGCAGCCATCCTAGCGGGGGGGTTGTGAATGAGCAGTTCTTC.

Only a few counts were recorded for this clonotype. Written as DNA, the CDR3 is TGCAGCGTTGAGGGGGACAGGGGGTCCCCCCAGCATTTT. As protein: CSVEGDRGSPQHF. The rearrangement joins TRBV29-1 to TRBJ1-5, with 11 bases fitting TRBD1. V shed 3 bases, J shed 10 bases, and the junction held 5 bases outside the gene matches. The CDR3 is made up of 13 amino acids. Germline-derived CDR1 and CDR2 are SQVTM and ANQGSEA.

V gene TRBV11-2 combines with J gene TRBJ2-1; 12 bases are a match to TRBD2. The CDR3 extends over 18 amino acids. Germline CDR1 reads SGHAT; CDR2 reads FQNNGV. With V trimmed by 2 bases and J by 3 bases, 8 bases remained unmatched. CDR3 region: CASSLKLAGGGLYNEQFF. The CDR3 region has the DNA TGTGCCAGCAGCTTAAAACTAGCGGGGGGCGGGCTCTACAATGAGCAGTTCTTC.